Below are 28 T cell receptor beta chains sequenced from a single sample in a study of identical twins. TCRdb used MiXCR to reprocess the 5' RACE reads, holding one entry per CDR3 protein. The sample includes under 1 million distinct CDR3 sequences, over 9% of them seen just once. The same sample was also studied in work on yellow fever vaccine responses in identical twins.

The sequenced sample consisted of PBMCs. The receptor set was obtained from a young woman in good health.

This clonotype was seen many times. The V and J genes are TRBV20-1 and TRBJ2-7, with 8 bases fitting TRBD2. Losses at the gene ends were 2 bases for V and 0 bases for J; bases not matched to a gene: 3. Germline CDR1 DFQATT, CDR2 SNEGSKA (reference sequence). CDR3 length equals 14 residues. CDR3 nucleotides: TGCAGTGCTAGAAGCGGGAGTGTCTCCTACGAGCAGTACTTC. This encodes CSARSGSVSYEQYF.

This clonotype was detected ten times or more. This chain uses TRBV4-1 with TRBJ1-2; D gene uncertain. The length of the CDR3 is 12 residues. V lost 1 base and J 8 bases, leaving 8 bases between the germline ends. The V gene's germline CDR1 is MGHRA and CDR2 YSYEKL. The CDR3 loop reads CASSQGYRGYTF. The CDR3 DNA sequence: TGCGCCAGCAGCCAAGGCTATCGGGGCTACACCTTC.

This clonotype was found many times. The chain combines TRBV5-1 with TRBJ1-5, with D perhaps matching TRBD1 (5 bases). Germline values: CDR1 SGHRS, CDR2 YFSETQ. The CDR3 consists of 15 residues. With 0 bases removed from V and 2 bases from J, the gap between germline ends came to 9 bases. CDR3 DNA: TGCGCCAGCAGCTTGGAAGGGGAGGGCAATCAGCCCCAGCATTTT. Translated, it gives CASSLEGEGNQPQHF.

This clonotype turned up a few times. The chain recombines TRBV3-1 with TRBJ1-4; D not certain. There are 18 residues in the CDR3. CDR1 is LGHDT and CDR2 is YNNKEL in the germline V gene (reference sequence). V lost 4 bases to trimming and J lost 0 bases, with 18 bases between them. The CDR3 sequence is CASSRDVPGFATNEKLFF. CDR3 nucleotide sequence: TGTGCCAGCAGCCGAGATGTGCCGGGATTTGCAACTAATGAAAAACTGTTTTTT.

V is TRBV7-8 and J is TRBJ2-3, with 7 bases matching TRBD2. Germline values: CDR1 SGHVS, CDR2 FQNEAQ. The trim removed 5 bases at V and 1 base at J, leaving 6 bases unmatched. The CDR3 sequence is 15 residues long. The CDR3 DNA follows: TGTGCCAGCAGCCCTCTAGCGGAGCGCACAGATACGCAGTATTTT. Translating it yields CASSPLAERTDTQYF.

The sample holds a few counts of this clonotype. The chain couples TRBV7-9 to TRBJ2-5; 9 bases line up with TRBD2. Trimming at V came to 5 bases and at J to 6 bases, leaving 16 bases not matched to a gene. Germline V gene sequence: CDR1 SEHNR, CDR2 FQNEAQ (reference sequence). CDR3 size: 17 residues. As DNA, the CDR3 is TGTGCCAGCAGCGTTACCCCGTGGCGGGAGGGCGTGAAGACCCAGTACTTC. Translating it yields CASSVTPWREGVKTQYF.

This clonotype was detected many times. The chain combines TRBV10-3 with TRBJ2-7; 9 nucleotides agree with TRBD1. This CDR3 is 14 amino acids long. CDR1 ENHRY and CDR2 SYGVKD come from the germline V gene. V shed 3 bases and J 5 bases; nucleotides not matched to a gene: 5. CDR3 coding DNA: TGTGCCATCAGTGAAAGTACAGGGGGCGACGAGCAGTACGTC. Translation gives CAISESTGGDEQYV.

The CDR3 coding sequence is TGTGCCAGCAGCTTCCGAAAGACAGAAACCGGGGAGCTGTTTTTT. Amino acids: CASSFRKTETGELFF. V gene TRBV7-8 combines with J gene TRBJ2-2; D perhaps matches TRBD1 (5 bases). This CDR3 has 15 amino acids. V dropped 3 bases and J dropped 5 bases, with 13 bases sitting between them. Germline V gene lookup returns CDR1 SGHVS and CDR2 FQNEAQ.

This clonotype was counted at least ten times. The rearrangement uses TRBV12-3 or TRBV12-4 and TRBJ2-3; no clear D gene. Trimming removed 1 base from V and 4 bases from J, with 15 bases in between. This CDR3 is built from 16 residues. The CDR3 is CASSLEVRSLADTQYF. The CDR3 nucleotides are TGTGCCAGCAGTTTAGAGGTCCGGTCGTTGGCAGATACGCAGTATTTT.

The V and J genes are TRBV9 and TRBJ1-2, with unresolved D. The CDR3 loop spans 15 amino acids. Trimming removed 4 bases from V and 0 bases from J, with 13 bases in between. Germline V lookup: CDR1 SGDLS, CDR2 YYNGEE. The CDR3: CASSPVAGPNYGYTF. CDR3 sequence (DNA): TGTGCCAGCAGCCCCGTAGCCGGACCTAACTATGGCTACACCTTC.

This clonotype was seen a few times. The V call is TRBV3-1, the J call TRBJ2-6; D unclear. The length of the CDR3 is 14 residues. The V and J ends lost 7 bases and 2 bases respectively, with 9 bases between them. Germline lookup yields CDR1 LGHDT and CDR2 YNNKEL (reference sequence). As DNA, the CDR3 is TGTGCCAGCAACCGTAATGCTGGGGCCAACGTCCTGACTTTC. Its protein is CASNRNAGANVLTF.

Ten or more counts support this clonotype. V is TRBV5-1 and J is TRBJ2-2; 14 nucleotides match TRBD2. This CDR3 has 19 amino acids. Unmatched junction bases numbered 9, after V lost 1 base and J lost 4 bases. Germline lookup yields CDR1 SGHRS and CDR2 YFSETQ. The CDR3 region is CASSLTTSGRAGFTGELFF. The CDR3, as DNA: TGCGCCAGCAGCTTGACGACTAGCGGGAGGGCCGGTTTCACCGGGGAGCTGTTTTTT.

V is TRBV20-1 and J is TRBJ1-6; 7 nucleotides align to TRBD1. The CDR3 has 15 amino acids. The junction had 3 bases not matched to a gene; V was cut back by 1 base and J by 3 bases. The germline V gene encodes CDR1 DFQATT and CDR2 SNEGSKA (reference sequence). CDR3 nucleotides: TGCAGTGCTAGAGCCCGGGACAGCTATAATTCACCCCTCCACTTT. Its translation: CSARARDSYNSPLHF.

The genes are TRBV5-1 and TRBJ1-4; tentative D call: TRBD1 (6 bases). Germline V gene lookup returns CDR1 SGHRS and CDR2 YFSETQ. Trimming shortened V by 2 bases and J by 8 bases, and 19 bases separated the two germline ends. There are 16 residues in the CDR3. The CDR3 protein is CASSLDRGGAGEKLFF. The DNA for the CDR3 is TGCGCCAGCAGCTTAGATCGTGGGGGCGCGGGGGAAAAACTGTTTTTT. Drawing the rest from reference TRBV5-1 and TRBJ1-4, the complete variable domain is KAGVTQTPRYLIKTRGQQVTLSCSPISGHRSVSWYQQTPGQGLQFLFEYFSETQRNKGNFPGRFSGRQFSNSRSEMNVSTLELGDSALYLCASSLDRGGAGEKLFFGSGTQLSVL.

The V and J genes are TRBV28 and TRBJ2-1; D possibly corresponds to TRBD2 (5 bases). Germline V gene data show CDR1 as MDHEN and CDR2 as SYDVKM. V lost 2 bases to trimming and J lost 2 bases, with 10 bases between them. This CDR3 contains 15 residues. CDR3 coding DNA: TGTGCCAGCAGTTTAGGCCCGGGAACCTACAATGAGCAGTTCTTC. Its translation: CASSLGPGTYNEQFF.

The chain has TRBV7-8 and TRBJ2-5, with TRBD1 matching 7 bases. CDR1 is SGHVS, CDR2 FQNEAQ, per germline. The CDR3 has 15 residues. With 3 bases clipped from V and 5 bases from J, the junction kept 9 bases outside the gene matches. The CDR3 sequence: CASSFGTADGETQYF. Here the CDR3 DNA reads TGTGCCAGCAGCTTTGGGACAGCGGACGGGGAGACCCAGTACTTC. The whole variable domain, remainder taken from reference TRBV7-8 and TRBJ2-5, is GAGVSQSPRYKVAKRGQDVALRCDPISGHVSLFWYQQALGQGPEFLTYFQNEAQLDKSGLPSDRFFAERPEGSVSTLKIQRTQQEDSAVYLCASSFGTADGETQYFGPGTRLLVL.

The chain joins TRBV27 to TRBJ2-2; TRBD2 matches at 9 bases. The V and J ends lost 3 bases and 5 bases, in that order; junction bases with no gene match: 7. Germline values: CDR1 MNHEY, CDR2 SMNVEV (reference sequence). The CDR3 length is 16 residues. In DNA, the CDR3 is TGTGCCAGCAGTTTGGCGGGAGGGATAAGAACCGGGGAGCTGTTTTTT. Its translation: CASSLAGGIRTGELFF.

The rearrangement links TRBV3-1 to TRBJ2-2; D tentatively reads TRBD1 or TRBD2 (7 bases each). Trimming cost V 5 bases and J 0 bases, with 19 bases left between them. Germline-derived CDR1 and CDR2 are LGHDT and YNNKEL (reference sequence). CDR3 length: 18 residues. CDR3 coding DNA: TGTGCCAGCAGCAGACAGGGCGGGGGACTTGCGAACACCGGGGAGCTGTTTTTT. This sequence encodes CASSRQGGGLANTGELFF.

The genes are TRBV7-9 and TRBJ2-3; D tentatively fits TRBD1 or TRBD2 (5 bases each). Deletions cut 5 bases from V and 5 bases from J, with 20 bases between. This CDR3 comprises 16 residues. Germline V gives CDR1 SEHNR, CDR2 FQNEAQ (reference sequence). The CDR3 DNA reads as TGTGCCAGCAGCCCTACATTTTCGGGGCGGAGAGATACGCAGTATTTT. This gives the protein CASSPTFSGRRDTQYF.

This clonotype occurred many times. The V and J genes are TRBV14 and TRBJ1-1, with D possibly matching TRBD1 (6 bases). The CDR3 spans 13 residues. Trimming took 0 bases from V and 6 from J, leaving 8 bases between them. Looked up from germline, CDR1 is SGHDN and CDR2 is FVKESK. As DNA, the CDR3 is TGTGCCAGCAGCCAAGACAGGGGCTCTGAAGCTTTCTTT. Translation: CASSQDRGSEAFF.

Many counts were recorded for this clonotype. This chain connects TRBV25-1 to TRBJ2-5, with D maybe TRBD1 (5 bases). Germline V gives CDR1 MGHDK, CDR2 SYGVNS. V was trimmed by 3 bases and J by 9 bases, leaving 11 bases between them. The CDR3 consists of 12 residues. CDR3 nucleotide sequence: TGTGCCAGCAGTGATGCAGGGCTGGCCCAGTACTTC. This codes for CASSDAGLAQYF. The full variable domain, with the rest looked up from reference TRBV25-1 and TRBJ2-5, is EADIYQTPRYLVIGTGKKITLECSQTMGHDKMYWYQQDPGMELHLIHYSYGVNSTEKGDLSSESTVSRIRTEHFPLTLESARPSHTSQYLCASSDAGLAQYFGPGTRLLVL.

This clonotype has just a few counts. This chain links TRBV28 with TRBJ1-5; D is undetermined. This CDR3 has 14 amino acids. Germline V lookup: CDR1 MDHEN, CDR2 SYDVKM. V lost 3 bases, J lost 3 bases, and 9 bases lay in between. For the CDR3, the DNA is TGTGCCAGCAGTTTCGGGCAGGCCAATCAGCCCCAGCATTTT. Amino acid sequence: CASSFGQANQPQHF.

The table lists this clonotype with a few counts. DNA for the CDR3: TGCAGTGCTAGATGGGACAGGGGCCTCTATAATTCACCCCTCCACTTT. It codes for CSARWDRGLYNSPLHF. The rearrangement uses TRBV20-1 and TRBJ1-6; 10 bases match TRBD1. There are 16 residues in the CDR3. Germline CDR1 and CDR2: DFQATT and SNEGSKA (reference sequence). Unmatched junction bases numbered 4, after V lost 2 bases and J lost 3 bases.

There are a few counts of this clonotype. The rearrangement links TRBV25-1 to TRBJ1-1; D remains ambiguous. V lost 6 bases to trimming and J lost 5 bases, with 10 bases between them. This CDR3 is built from 12 residues. Germline lookup yields CDR1 MGHDK and CDR2 SYGVNS. CDR3 bases: TGTGCCAGCAGAGAAGACACGACTGAAGCTTTCTTT. Translated, it gives CASREDTTEAFF.

This clonotype was picked up a small number of times. The chain has TRBV5-1 and TRBJ2-7; TRBD1 aligns across 9 bases. This CDR3 region has 15 residues. Germline-derived CDR1 and CDR2 are SGHRS and YFSETQ. J lost 4 bases, V lost 0 bases, and 5 bases had no gene match. CDR3 region: CASSLAEGTGYEQYF. The DNA of the CDR3 is TGCGCCAGCAGCTTGGCCGAAGGGACAGGGTACGAGCAGTACTTC.

This clonotype has more than one count but fewer than ten. The DNA for the CDR3 is TGCGCCAGCAGCTTTGCGGGAGAACTAATCTACGAGCAGTACTTC. This translates into CASSFAGELIYEQYF. The chain joins TRBV5-1 to TRBJ2-7; 7 positions match TRBD2. This CDR3 has 15 residues. CDR1 is SGHRS, CDR2 YFSETQ, per germline. V trimming: 2 bases; J trimming: 3 bases; junction bases outside the gene matches: 8.

In this sample, this clonotype turned up a few times. The rearrangement links TRBV18 to TRBJ2-7; TRBD2 is a possible D gene (6 bases). Germline CDR1 and CDR2: KGHSH and LQKENI. The V and J ends lost 0 bases and 3 bases respectively, with 12 bases between them. The CDR3 length is 15 residues. The DNA of the CDR3 is TGTGCCAGCTCACCACCCTCCGGAGGGATCTACGAGCAGTACTTC. Its translation is CASSPPSGGIYEQYF.

V and J are TRBV11-2 and TRBJ2-3, with 10 positions matching TRBD2. Germline assignment: CDR1 SGHAT and CDR2 FQNNGV. The CDR3 runs 17 residues. J was trimmed by 4 bases and V by 0 bases; bases with no gene match: 7. CDR3 DNA sequence: TGTGCCAGCAGCTTAGATTTACTAGCGGGAACAGCAGATACGCAGTATTTT. This translates into CASSLDLLAGTADTQYF.